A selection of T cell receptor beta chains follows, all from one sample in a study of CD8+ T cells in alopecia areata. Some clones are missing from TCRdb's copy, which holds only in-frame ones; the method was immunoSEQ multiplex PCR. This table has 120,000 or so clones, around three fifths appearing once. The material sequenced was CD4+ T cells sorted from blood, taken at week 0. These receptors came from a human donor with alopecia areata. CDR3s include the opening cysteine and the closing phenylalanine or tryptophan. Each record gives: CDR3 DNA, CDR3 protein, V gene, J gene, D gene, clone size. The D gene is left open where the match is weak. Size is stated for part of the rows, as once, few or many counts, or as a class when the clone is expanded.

DNA: TGTGCCAGCAGCAAAGAGGGACAGGCCAAAAACATTCAGTACTTC
CDR3: CASSKEGQAKNIQYF
V: TRBV5-8
J: TRBJ2-4
D: TRBD1
size: -

DNA: TGCAGCGTCCGATTGGGACAGGCTAATTCACCCCTCCACTTT
CDR3: CSVRLGQANSPLHF
V: TRBV29-1
J: TRBJ1-6
D: TRBD1
size: few

DNA: TGTGCCAGCAGCCCTACTAGCGGGAACGGAGAGACCCAGTACTTC
CDR3: CASSPTSGNGETQYF
V: TRBV7-7
J: TRBJ2-5
D: TRBD2
size: -

DNA: TGCGCCAGCAGCCACCGACAGGCCCCCCCCTACGAGCAGTACTTC
CDR3: CASSHRQAPPYEQYF
V: TRBV4-3
J: TRBJ2-7
D: -
size: few

DNA: TGTGCCAGCAGCCCCGGACGGACTAACTATGGCTACACCTTC
CDR3: CASSPGRTNYGYTF
V: TRBV28
J: TRBJ1-2
D: -
size: -

DNA: TGCGCCAGCAGCCACCAAGTTGCCGTTATAGGCTACACCTTC
CDR3: CASSHQVAVIGYTF
V: TRBV4-3
J: TRBJ1-2
D: -
size: once

DNA: TGTGCCAGTAGTAAGGTTGGGTCGGCTTCCTTT
CDR3: CASSKVGSASF
V: TRBV19
J: TRBJ1-1
D: -
size: -

DNA: TGTGCCAGCAGCTTAACCGGGGGAGCTATCCCCGAGCAGTACTTC
CDR3: CASSLTGGAIPEQYF
V: TRBV7-3
J: TRBJ2-7
D: -
size: -

DNA: TGTGCCAGCAGTGAGGGGGCTTTCACAGATACGCAGTATTTT
CDR3: CASSEGAFTDTQYF
V: TRBV2
J: TRBJ2-3
D: -
size: -

DNA: TGTGCCAGCAGCGTAGGCAGACAGAATAATTCACCCCTCCACTTT
CDR3: CASSVGRQNNSPLHF
V: TRBV9
J: TRBJ1-6
D: -
size: -

DNA: TGTGCCGGCAGCGTGGGGACTCCATATGGCTACACCTTC
CDR3: CAGSVGTPYGYTF
V: TRBV7-2
J: TRBJ1-2
D: -
size: -